A selection of T cell receptor beta chains follows, all from one sample in a study of T-cell reconstitution after alpha-beta-depleted transplantation in children. TCRdb independently ran MiXCR on the PCR reads; one entry per CDR3 protein. The sample has 450,000 to 600,000 distinct CDR3 sequences, about 17% seen once. The specimen was PBMCs from the stem cell graft donor, collected from the stem cell graft. The source is a human donor who donated a stem cell graft to a child with acute lymphoblastic leukemia. Both conserved end residues are part of each CDR3. The order of the fields is V gene, J gene, clone size, D gene, CDR3 protein, CDR3 DNA. The D gene is left open where the match is weak. Size is omitted from some rows. Given values are once, few, many or a class for expanded clones.

>TRBV5-6|TRBJ1-2|-|TRBD1
CASSVDWTGGNGYTF
TGTGCCAGCAGCGTGGACTGGACAGGGGGAAACGGCTACACCTTC
>TRBV9|TRBJ2-7|few|TRBD1
CASSVEQGGTYEQYF
TGTGCCAGCAGCGTAGAACAGGGGGGAACCTACGAGCAGTACTTC
>TRBV15|TRBJ1-2|few|-
CATSRGEGTYGYTF
TGTGCCACCAGCAGAGGAGAGGGAACCTATGGCTACACCTTC
>TRBV12-3/TRBV12-4|TRBJ1-2|few|-
CASSSPGGINYGYTF
TGTGCCAGCAGTTCGCCCGGGGGGATAAACTATGGCTACACCTTC
>TRBV18|TRBJ2-5|few|-
CASSPWEETQYF
TGTGCCAGCTCACCTTGGGAAGAGACCCAGTACTTC
>TRBV6-6|TRBJ2-3|few|-
CASSSGGPDTQYF
TGTGCCAGCAGTTCTGGAGGGCCAGATACGCAGTATTTT
>TRBV5-5|TRBJ1-1|-|TRBD1
CASSSMTGGVIMNTEAFF
TGTGCCAGCAGCTCCATGACAGGGGGGGTCATCATGAACACTGAAGCTTTCTTT
>TRBV5-4|TRBJ2-5|few|-
CASRGEETQYF
TGTGCCAGCAGAGGCGAAGAGACCCAGTACTTC
>TRBV2|TRBJ2-1|-|-
CASSEWVREQFF
TGTGCCAGCAGTGAATGGGTACGGGAGCAGTTCTTC
>TRBV5-1|TRBJ2-3|-|-
CASSLGGGSSTDTQYF
TGCGCCAGCAGCTTGGGGGGCGGTTCTAGCACAGATACGCAGTATTTT
>TRBV7-2|TRBJ2-6|few|TRBD2
CASTPPGGAGANVLTF
TGTGCCAGCACTCCCCCGGGAGGCGCCGGGGCCAACGTCCTGACTTTC
>TRBV29-1|TRBJ2-1|-|-
CSVEEGREVYNEQFF
TGCAGCGTTGAGGAGGGACGGGAAGTCTACAATGAGCAGTTCTTC
>TRBV11-2|TRBJ2-7|few|-
CASSQIETPFYEQYF
TGTGCCAGCAGCCAAATCGAGACCCCCTTCTACGAGCAGTACTTC
>TRBV12-3/TRBV12-4|TRBJ2-3|few|-
CASSRDDPDTQYF
TGTGCCAGCAGTAGGGACGACCCAGATACGCAGTATTTT
>TRBV19|TRBJ2-1|few|-
CASSIWGGTINNEQFF
TGTGCCAGTAGTATTTGGGGGGGGACAATAAACAATGAGCAGTTCTTC
>TRBV4-1|TRBJ2-7|-|-
CASSQDYLNYEQYF
TGCGCCAGCAGCCAAGATTACCTAAACTACGAGCAGTACTTC
>TRBV6-5|TRBJ2-2|-|-
CASSYSEGKELFF
TGTGCCAGCAGTTACTCGGAGGGGAAGGAGCTGTTTTTT
>TRBV6-1|TRBJ2-7|-|TRBD1
CASRNQDRGHGRREQYF
TGTGCCAGCAGAAACCAGGACAGGGGGCATGGTCGGCGGGAGCAGTACTTC
>TRBV20-1|TRBJ2-1|-|-
CSARTVNEQFF
TGCAGTGCAAGGACAGTTAATGAGCAGTTCTTC
>TRBV4-2|TRBJ1-2|-|-
CASSQDPDSSGYTF
TGTGCCAGCAGCCAAGATCCAGACAGTAGTGGCTACACCTTC
>TRBV15|TRBJ2-7|few|-
CATSRRVDQWQYF
TGTGCCACCAGCAGACGGGTCGATCAGTGGCAGTACTTC
>TRBV10-2|TRBJ2-5|-|TRBD2
CASKVVLAGGPQYF
TGCGCCAGCAAGGTCGTACTAGCGGGAGGGCCCCAGTACTTC
>TRBV9|TRBJ1-1|-|TRBD1
CASSVGTGGYTEAFF
TGTGCCAGCAGCGTAGGGACAGGGGGCTACACTGAAGCTTTCTTT
>TRBV2|TRBJ1-5|-|-
CASKAGSNQPQHF
TGTGCCAGCAAGGCCGGGAGCAATCAGCCCCAGCATTTT
>TRBV5-1|TRBJ2-7|-|-
CASSLGAGPREQYF
TGCGCCAGCAGTTTGGGGGCAGGGCCCAGGGAGCAGTACTTC
>TRBV20-1|TRBJ2-2|few|-
CSATGQTANTGELFF
TGCAGTGCAACAGGACAGACCGCGAACACCGGGGAGCTGTTTTTT
>TRBV5-6|TRBJ2-2|few|-
CASSSSGTPNTGELFF
TGTGCCAGCAGCTCCTCCGGGACACCTAACACCGGGGAGCTGTTTTTT
>TRBV6-1|TRBJ1-5|-|TRBD1
CASSTGQDNQPQHF
TGTGCCAGCAGTACGGGACAGGACAATCAGCCCCAGCATTTT
>TRBV7-9|TRBJ2-7|-|-
CASRSTRAGYEQYF
TGTGCCAGCAGGAGCACCCGGGCTGGCTACGAGCAGTACTTC
>TRBV20-1|TRBJ2-7|-|-
CSAFLMGPGTYEQYF
TGCAGTGCTTTCCTCATGGGCCCGGGGACCTACGAGCAGTACTTC
>TRBV29-1|TRBJ1-5|few|TRBD1
CSVVTGSSNQPQHF
TGCAGCGTTGTGACAGGGTCTAGCAATCAGCCCCAGCATTTT
>TRBV25-1|TRBJ2-1|-|TRBD2
CASSDPTSGRANEQFF
TGTGCCAGCAGTGATCCGACTAGCGGGAGGGCCAATGAGCAGTTCTTC
>TRBV12-3/TRBV12-4|TRBJ1-1|-|TRBD1
CASSWTGPLVITEAFF
TGTGCCAGCAGCTGGACAGGCCCTCTAGTAATCACTGAAGCTTTCTTT